This T cell receptor beta chain was captured in a study of shared clonotypes between healthy human individuals. Findings and limits, study-wide: Shared clonotypes: about 5.3% naive CD4, under 4% naive CD8, 2% to 2.5% memory CD4, 0.4% memory CD8. On the whole, naive subsets had larger estimated richness than memory subsets had.

Sequenced by immunoSEQ multiplex PCR; TCRdb stores in-frame clones only, minus some. Seen here are 2 million to 3 million clones, around nine tenths observed once, and the top ten hold over 0.12%. CD4+ cells yielded CD45RA+ naive and CD45RA-negative memory subsets. With respect to this clone: Its antigen is as yet unknown.

In germline, CDR1 is SGHTA, CDR2 FQGNSA. V lost 5 bases and J 2 bases, leaving 22 bases between the germline ends. The CDR3 has 18 amino acids. The sample taken for sequencing was naive CD4+ T cells sorted from blood. Subset of the sample: CD45RA+ positively selected. The chain carries TRBV7-2 and TRBJ1-3; no clear D gene. This receptor was taken from a young man in good health. The CDR3 protein is CASSPGGGAGVAGNTIYF. As DNA, the CDR3 is TGTGCCAGCAGCCCTGGCGGTGGAGCTGGGGTCGCTGGAAACACCATATATTTT.